This is a list of T cell receptor beta chains from one sample in a study of technical replicates of blood from a handful of donors. Sequencing used immunoSEQ multiplex PCR; TCRdb keeps in-frame clones, though not all of them. The table has tens of thousands of clones, roughly 94% seen once. The sample comprised T cells isolated from PBMCs. The receptors originated from a human donor in good health. Both conserved end residues are part of each CDR3. D genes are given only for firm matches. Some rows have no size entry. The others give once, few or many, or a class for an expanded clone.

V	J	D	size	length	CDR3	DNA
TRBV5-1	TRBJ2-1	TRBD2	.	14	CASVGGAGTNEQFF	TGCGCCAGCGTCGGGGGGGCCGGAACCAATGAGCAGTTCTTC
TRBV18	TRBJ2-7	TRBD1	once	14	CASSPRDRGLEQYF	TGTGCCAGCTCACCCAGGGACAGGGGGCTCGAGCAGTACTTC
TRBV11-3	TRBJ2-5	.	.	15	CASSSIGEFQETQYF	TGTGCCAGCAGCTCGATCGGGGAGTTCCAAGAAACCCAGTACTTC
TRBV7-9	TRBJ2-7	.	.	11	CANSHSYEQYF	TGTGCCAACAGTCACAGCTACGAGCAGTACTTC
TRBV5-1	TRBJ1-4	.	.	14	CASSRQSTGEKLFF	TGCGCCAGCAGCCGACAGTCCACTGGGGAAAAACTGTTTTTT
TRBV6-5	TRBJ2-7	.	.	16	CASSSEEDAASYEQYF	TGTGCCAGCAGTTCCGAAGAGGATGCGGCCTCCTACGAGCAGTACTTC
TRBV11-2	TRBJ2-7	.	once	15	CASNGRGSGSYEQYF	TGTGCCAGCAACGGGCGGGGTAGCGGTTCCTACGAGCAGTACTTC
TRBV19	TRBJ2-3	.	.	15	CASSINQGRRDTQYF	TGTGCCAGTAGTATAAATCAGGGGCGGAGGGATACGCAGTATTTT
TRBV11-2	TRBJ2-7	TRBD1	.	16	CASSSYRGQERHEQYF	TGTGCCAGCAGCTCCTACCGAGGACAGGAGCGCCACGAGCAGTACTTC
TRBV4-1	TRBJ1-1	TRBD1	.	14	CASSRGQGATEAFF	TGCGCCAGCAGCCGAGGACAGGGGGCCACTGAAGCTTTCTTT
TRBV7-8	TRBJ1-3	.	once	16	CASSPKRAGSGNTIYF	TGTGCCAGCAGCCCCAAGCGGGCGGGCTCTGGAAACACCATATATTTT
TRBV4-1	TRBJ2-5	TRBD2	.	14	CASSLSSGEETQYF	TGCGCCAGCAGCCTCTCTAGCGGGGAAGAGACCCAGTACTTC
TRBV11-1	TRBJ1-4	.	.	14	CASSRTNTNEKLFF	TGTGCCAGCAGCCGGACTAATACTAATGAAAAACTGTTTTTT